The 20 T cell receptor beta chains presented below share a single source sample, sequenced in a study of cytomegalovirus exposure and HLA in healthy donors. PCR was performed using 60 Vbeta and 13 Jbeta primers. TCRdb keeps only in-frame clones here, not all; method: immunoSEQ multiplex PCR. The repertoire holds roughly 150,000 clones, with around 86% as singletons. Sequenced sample: PBMCs. These receptor sequences come from a male donor in good health and CMV-seronegative.

The rearrangement uses TRBV5-1 and TRBJ2-3, with a weak D call TRBD2 (6 bases). V lost 4 bases and J 5 bases, leaving 11 bases between the germline ends. Per germline, CDR1 SGHRS and CDR2 YFSETQ. This CDR3 spans 13 amino acids. The chain's CDR3 is CASSPRGVDTQYF. The CDR3 region has the DNA TGCGCCAGCAGCCCCCGCGGGGTAGATACGCAGTATTTT.

The V and J genes are TRBV11-2 and TRBJ2-2, with a tentative D call TRBD2 (7 bases). The germline CDR1 and CDR2 sequences are SGHAT and FQNNGV. The V and J ends lost 6 bases and 0 bases respectively, with 23 bases between them. CDR3 length: 19 residues. The CDR3 nucleotides read TGTGCCAGCAGTCCTTCGGCGGGGGCCCTGCCTCCGAACACCGGGGAGCTGTTTTTT. Translation gives CASSPSAGALPPNTGELFF.

The chain carries TRBV7-7 and TRBJ2-2, with D possibly TRBD2 on 5 matching bases. CDR3 length: 15 residues. Germline V lookup: CDR1 SSHAT, CDR2 FNYEAQ (reference sequence). Trimming shortened V by 3 bases and J by 0 bases, and 8 bases separated the two germline ends. The CDR3 DNA follows: TGTGCCAGCAGCTTTGGGAGCTCGAACACCGGGGAGCTGTTTTTT. Translation: CASSFGSSNTGELFF.

The table lists this clone with a few counts. The chain employs TRBV6-6 and TRBJ2-3; D is undetermined. The CDR3 contains 15 residues. V was cut by 6 bases and J by 2 bases, with 15 bases left in between. Germline lookup yields CDR1 MNHNY and CDR2 SVGAGI (reference sequence). In DNA form, the CDR3 reads TGTGCCAGCAGCCTGGCCCGGCGGTCCACAGATACGCAGTATTTT. Its translation: CASSLARRSTDTQYF.

This clone was seen only once. The genes are TRBV5-4 and TRBJ2-7, with D tentatively TRBD1 (6 bases). This CDR3 contains 13 residues. Trimming removed 3 bases at V and 3 bases at J, with 10 bases between. Germline V CDR1 and CDR2: SGHNT, YYREEE (reference sequence). In nucleotides, the CDR3 is TGTGCCAGCAGCTCCGGGACAAGCTACGAGCAGTACTTC. It encodes CASSSGTSYEQYF. The whole variable domain, filled in from reference TRBV5-4 and TRBJ2-7, reads ETGVTQSPTHLIKTRGQQVTLRCSSQSGHNTVSWYQQALGQGPQFIFQYYREEENGRGNFPPRFSGLQFPNYSSELNVNALELDDSALYLCASSSGTSYEQYFGPGTRLTVT.

The genes are TRBV18 and TRBJ2-2, with D possibly matching TRBD2 (7 bases). Germline V gives CDR1 KGHSH, CDR2 LQKENI. CDR3 length equals 16 residues. The V end lost 5 bases, the J end lost 6 bases, and 19 bases lay between the germline ends. This CDR3 is CASSFLTGGEAGELFF. CDR3 bases: TGTGCCAGCTCATTCCTCACGGGGGGCGAAGCCGGGGAGCTGTTTTTT. The full variable domain, its missing parts supplied by reference TRBV18 and TRBJ2-2, is NAGVMQNPRHLVRRRGQEARLRCSPMKGHSHVYWYRQLPEEGLKFMVYLQKENIIDESGMPKERFSAEFPKEGPSILRIQQVVRGDSAAYFCASSFLTGGEAGELFFGEGSRLTVL.

The chain employs TRBV5-4 and TRBJ2-1; TRBD2 matches 9 bases. This CDR3 is built from 17 residues. After removal of 0 bases from V and 4 bases from J, the junction contained 8 bases not matched to a gene. Germline V gene sequence: CDR1 SGHNT, CDR2 YYREEE (reference sequence). This CDR3 reads CASSLAPRLAGYNEQFF. CDR3 DNA sequence: TGTGCCAGCAGCTTGGCCCCTAGGCTAGCGGGGTACAATGAGCAGTTCTTC. Filled out from reference TRBV5-4 and TRBJ2-1, the complete variable domain reads ETGVTQSPTHLIKTRGQQVTLRCSSQSGHNTVSWYQQALGQGPQFIFQYYREEENGRGNFPPRFSGLQFPNYSSELNVNALELDDSALYLCASSLAPRLAGYNEQFFGPGTRLTVL.

As for this clone: This clone may be a read error of a much larger clone one base away. The CDR3 DNA reads as TGTGCCAGCACTCGGGGCAGGGGGCCGTATGGCTACACCTTC. As protein: CASTRGRGPYGYTF. This chain connects TRBV2 to TRBJ1-2, with 8 bases aligning to TRBD1. Losses at the gene ends were 7 bases for V and 5 bases for J; bases not matched to a gene: 9. CDR1 is SNHLY, CDR2 FYNNEI, per germline. This CDR3 has 14 residues.

This sequence joins TRBV5-6 and TRBJ2-5, with a weak D call TRBD1 (5 bases). CDR3 size: 15 residues. V lost 0 bases, J lost 7 bases, and 16 bases lay in between. CDR1 and CDR2 from the germline V gene are SGHDT and YYEEEE. The DNA of the CDR3 is TGTGCCAGCAGCTTGGTCGGTCAGGGATCGGGGACCCAGTACTTC. It specifies CASSLVGQGSGTQYF.

This clone has only a few counts. The CDR3: CASTPGQGGLETQYF. In nucleotides, the CDR3 is TGTGCCAGCACCCCGGGACAGGGTGGTTTGGAGACCCAGTACTTC. This sequence joins TRBV7-2 and TRBJ2-5; 9 bases match TRBD1. This CDR3 comprises 15 residues. Losses at the gene ends were 7 bases for V and 5 bases for J; bases not matched to a gene: 11. Germline CDR1 SGHTA, CDR2 FQGNSA.

The gene calls are TRBV30 and TRBJ1-1; D not certain. The CDR3 consists of 14 residues. V gave up 0 bases and J gave up 3 bases, with 11 bases separating them. Germline loops: CDR1 GTSNPN, CDR2 SVGIG (reference sequence). The DNA for the CDR3 is TGTGCCTGGAGTGTAACGGGTGTGGACACTGAAGCTTTCTTT. Amino acids: CAWSVTGVDTEAFF.

The chain combines TRBV30 with TRBJ1-5; 12 positions agree with TRBD1. Germline CDR1 and CDR2: GTSNPN and SVGIG (reference sequence). With V trimmed by 4 bases and J by 6 bases, 7 bases remained unmatched. The CDR3 length is 15 residues. The CDR3 here is CAWTDGTGGFQPQHF. CDR3 DNA sequence: TGTGCCTGGACCGACGGGACAGGGGGCTTTCAGCCCCAGCATTTT.

Notes on this clone: This same CDR3 is encoded by further DNA sequences in the sample. The chain carries TRBV14 and TRBJ2-2, with 7 bases that match TRBD1. Germline assignment: CDR1 SGHDN and CDR2 FVKESK. After removal of 5 bases from V and 1 base from J, the junction contained 7 bases not matched to a gene. The CDR3 covers 16 residues. Written as DNA, the CDR3 is TGTGCCAGCAGCACCCGGACAGGACAGAACACCGGGGAGCTGTTTTTT. It encodes CASSTRTGQNTGELFF.

The chain recombines TRBV7-8 with TRBJ1-5, with D unclear. Germline CDR1 and CDR2: SGHVS and FQNEAQ. This CDR3 has 13 amino acids. The V end lost 1 base, the J end lost 3 bases, and 4 bases lay between the germline ends. CDR3 sequence reads: CASSLVNNQPQHF. As DNA, the CDR3 is TGTGCCAGCAGCTTAGTCAACAATCAGCCCCAGCATTTT.

This chain connects TRBV5-1 to TRBJ2-7, with TRBD1 matching 8 bases. Losses at the gene ends were 2 bases for V and 5 bases for J; bases not matched to a gene: 6. Germline V gene lookup returns CDR1 SGHRS and CDR2 YFSETQ. This CDR3 spans 14 amino acids. The CDR3 DNA reads as TGCGCCAGCAGCTTAAGACAGGGGATCGACGAGCAGTACTTC. The encoded protein is CASSLRQGIDEQYF. Complete variable domain (other parts from reference TRBV5-1 and TRBJ2-7): KAGVTQTPRYLIKTRGQQVTLSCSPISGHRSVSWYQQTPGQGLQFLFEYFSETQRNKGNFPGRFSGRQFSNSRSEMNVSTLELGDSALYLCASSLRQGIDEQYFGPGTRLTVT.

The rearrangement uses TRBV7-2 and TRBJ2-2; D possibly corresponds to TRBD1 (6 bases). Trimming removed 3 bases from V and 6 bases from J, with 14 bases in between. Germline-derived CDR1 and CDR2 are SGHTA and FQGNSA. The CDR3 has 15 amino acids. The CDR3 nucleotides are TGTGCCAGCAGCTTTGGGACAAATATCGCCGGGGAGCTGTTTTTT. Residues: CASSFGTNIAGELFF.

This clone came up a few times. The chain has TRBV6-5 and TRBJ1-1; D unresolved. This CDR3 spans 15 amino acids. Germline CDR1 reads MNHEY; CDR2 reads SVGAGI. Trimming stripped 0 bases from V and 0 bases from J, with 8 bases between. Here the CDR3 reads CASSYSSSMNTEAFF. DNA of the CDR3: TGTGCCAGCAGTTACTCGTCATCCATGAACACTGAAGCTTTCTTT.

This clone was counted a few times. This chain joins TRBV29-1 and TRBJ1-5, with a tentative D call TRBD1 (5 bases). The CDR3 is 14 amino acids. The germline V and J ends were trimmed by 5 bases and 6 bases, with 17 bases remaining between them. Germline V gene sequence: CDR1 SQVTM, CDR2 ANQGSEA. The CDR3: CSVRQGGFTQPQHF. CDR3 bases: TGCAGCGTTAGGCAGGGTGGGTTTACTCAGCCCCAGCATTTT.

V gene TRBV4-3 combines with J gene TRBJ2-2; TRBD1 agrees at 8 bases. Germline lookup yields CDR1 LGHNA and CDR2 YSLEER. The ends lost 1 base at V and 2 bases at J; junction bases unmatched: 3. The CDR3 runs 16 residues. The CDR3 here is CASSQGTGYNTGELFF. The CDR3 nucleotides are TGCGCCAGCAGCCAAGGGACAGGGTATAACACCGGGGAGCTGTTTTTT.

The chain joins TRBV7-2 to TRBJ1-6, with no clear D. This CDR3 is 16 amino acids long. Trimming shortened V by 5 bases and J by 7 bases, and 18 bases separated the two germline ends. The germline CDR1 and CDR2 sequences are SGHTA and FQGNSA. The CDR3 sequence is CASSLLPTDLNSPLHF. The CDR3 nucleotides are TGTGCCAGCAGCCTACTCCCGACGGACTTAAATTCACCCCTCCACTTT.